This T cell receptor (beta chain) was found in a study of shared clonotypes between healthy human individuals. DNA input for the unsorted PBMC replicate PCRs was approximately 300 ng, 25,000 to 30,000 T cell genomes. In the original processing: Filtering differed for immunoSEQ, which gave only junction sequences without quality scores. Clones were read by immunoSEQ multiplex PCR, and TCRdb kept only the in-frame ones, dropping some. That table furnishes V, J and clone size, whereas the DNA furnished D and trimming. This sample has about 490,000 clones, with roughly 80% found just once. This CDR3 is 13 amino acids long. Germline lookup yields CDR1 MDHEN and CDR2 SYDVKM. In regard to this clone: A read error likely explains this, since a far larger clone differs by one base.

Those who donated were healthy HIV-negative adults, with no recent acute infections or vaccinations reported. About 100 million PBMCs were counted before genomic DNA extraction. The chain links TRBV28 to TRBJ1-5; D is ambiguous. The sequenced sample consisted of PBMCs. The TCR originated in a woman between 40 and 50 years old in good health. Some clones in this sample may be carry-over from other donors' samples. CDR3 in DNA: TGTACCAGCAGTCTAGATAGCAATCAGCCCCAGCATTTT. Protein sequence: CTSSLDSNQPQHF.